The following is a T cell receptor (beta chain) sequence with its context. Its antigen is as yet unknown. This sample stems from a study of cytomegalovirus exposure and HLA in healthy donors. Study-wide results and caveats: What was likely a sequencing artifact was a cluster of highly shared sequence variants. Serostatus for CMV was the only available immune exposure information.

PCR used 60 Vbeta primers and 13 Jbeta primers. In the study's own analysis: Later work found 80 million or so unique TCR beta chains, with roughly 11 million shared. Assay used: immunoSEQ multiplex PCR; TCRdb lists only in-frame clones, some missing. The D gene and trimming were derived from the DNA, and the V and J assignments and clone size from that table. Of about 100,000 clones in the sample, about 79% were seen once. Donors were nominally healthy when sampled, though unrecorded immune exposures were likely. This CDR3 contains 15 residues. Germline assignment: CDR1 SGHVS and CDR2 FNYEAQ. Trimming pared 2 bases from V and 1 base from J, leaving 11 bases between.

This TCR came from a female donor in good health and CMV-seropositive. The rearrangement joins TRBV7-6 to TRBJ1-1; possibly TRBD1 for D (6 bases). Input material: PBMCs. CDR3 loop: CASSLSPGENTEAFF. DNA for the CDR3: TGTGCCAGCAGCTTATCTCCAGGGGAGAACACTGAAGCTTTCTTT.